This is a list of T cell receptor beta chains from one sample in a study of T cells in Graves' hyperthyroidism and ophthalmopathy. Each CDR3 protein is one row after TCRdb ran MiXCR on the multiplex PCR reads. The top ten hold roughly 6.2% of the sample, which has nearly 600,000 distinct CDR3 sequences, approximately 13% seen once. Sequencing used blood. The origin of the receptors is a woman aged 25-40 years with Graves' hyperthyroidism that later progressed to Graves' ophthalmopathy. The CDR3 runs from the conserved cysteine through the conserved F or W. The D gene is left open where the match is weak. Clone sizes are given selectively: once, few, many, or a class where the clone is expanded.

j_call | cdr3_length | clone_size | v_call | d_call | cdr3_aa | cdr3_nt
TRBJ1-6 | 18 | many | TRBV11-3 | NA | CASSLGSTPTIHNSPLHF | TGTGCCAGCAGCTTAGGATCCACCCCAACAATTCATAATTCACCCCTCCACTTT
TRBJ2-3 | 14 | many | TRBV7-6 | NA | CASSFDPLDDTQYF | TGTGCCAGCAGCTTTGACCCATTGGATGACACGCAGTATTTT
TRBJ2-2 | 14 | many | TRBV28 | NA | CAAEKGGRTGELFF | TGTGCCGCCGAAAAGGGGGGGCGAACCGGGGAGCTGTTTTTT
TRBJ2-3 | 15 | many | TRBV27 | TRBD2 | CASSSLAGITDTQYF | TGTGCCAGCAGTTCCCTAGCGGGCATCACAGATACGCAGTATTTT
TRBJ1-1 | 15 | few | TRBV18 | TRBD1 | CASSPSGQLNTEAFF | TGTGCCAGCTCACCGTCGGGACAGCTCAACACTGAAGCTTTCTTT
TRBJ1-1 | 15 | many | TRBV20-1 | NA | CSASSDAPLNTEAFF | TGCAGTGCTAGCTCGGATGCGCCGTTGAACACTGAAGCTTTCTTT
TRBJ2-7 | 15 | many | TRBV7-9 | NA | CASSASQSYYYEQYF | TGTGCCAGCAGCGCCTCCCAATCCTATTATTACGAGCAGTACTTC
TRBJ1-3 | 14 | NA | TRBV12-3/TRBV12-4 | NA | CASVATLSGNTIYF | TGTGCCAGCGTTGCTACACTCTCTGGAAACACCATATATTTT
TRBJ1-4 | 16 | many | TRBV19 | NA | CASTPRSGATNEKLFF | TGTGCCAGTACCCCTCGATCCGGCGCAACTAATGAAAAACTGTTTTTT
TRBJ2-1 | 16 | NA | TRBV28 | NA | CASSIIGPSSYNEQFF | TGTGCCAGCAGTATAATAGGCCCAAGCTCCTACAATGAGCAGTTCTTC
TRBJ2-2 | 17 | many | TRBV12-3/TRBV12-4 | TRBD2 | CASSFSGGRLNTGELFF | TGTGCCAGCAGTTTTTCGGGCGGGAGGCTGAACACCGGGGAGCTGTTTTTT
TRBJ2-2 | 13 | NA | TRBV4-2 | NA | CASHGRGTGELFF | TGTGCCAGCCACGGCAGGGGCACCGGGGAGCTGTTTTTT
TRBJ2-3 | 15 | many | TRBV30 | NA | CAWSILVAITDTQYF | TGTGCCTGGAGTATACTCGTAGCTATAACAGATACGCAGTATTTT
TRBJ1-1 | 13 | many | TRBV7-2 | NA | CASSFGPTGRAFF | TGTGCCAGCAGCTTCGGACCGACGGGACGAGCTTTCTTT
TRBJ2-7 | 12 | few | TRBV12-5 | NA | CASGPDSYEQYF | TGTGCTAGTGGTCCGGACTCCTACGAGCAGTACTTC
TRBJ2-5 | 12 | many | TRBV6-1 | NA | CASSEWTETQYF | TGTGCCAGCAGTGAGTGGACAGAGACCCAGTACTTC
TRBJ1-2 | 14 | NA | TRBV29-1 | TRBD1 | CSVAGTGDNYGYTF | TGCAGCGTAGCGGGGACAGGGGATAACTATGGCTACACCTTC
TRBJ2-2 | 13 | few | TRBV7-3 | NA | CASSARSTGELFF | TGTGCCAGCAGCGCCAGGTCGACCGGGGAGCTGTTTTTT
TRBJ1-4 | 16 | many | TRBV5-8 | NA | CASSEERLATNEKLFF | TGTGCCAGCAGCGAGGAACGGCTTGCAACTAATGAAAAACTGTTTTTT
TRBJ1-1 | 12 | many | TRBV2 | NA | CASSGGQGTAFF | TGTGCCAGCTCCGGGGGGCAGGGTACAGCTTTCTTT
TRBJ1-4 | 16 | NA | TRBV20-1 | NA | CSARVGLEQLNEKLFF | TGCAGTGCTAGAGTTGGTTTAGAACAATTAAATGAAAAACTGTTTTTT
TRBJ2-1 | 16 | NA | TRBV28 | TRBD2 | CASSISGLAGGYGQFF | TGTGCCAGCAGCATATCGGGACTAGCGGGAGGGTACGGGCAGTTCTTC
TRBJ2-3 | 14 | many | TRBV20-1 | NA | CSAPGTTLRDTQYF | TGCAGTGCTCCCGGGACCACCTTGAGAGATACGCAGTATTTT
TRBJ2-1 | 14 | many | TRBV5-1 | NA | CASKSSASYNEQFF | TGCGCCAGCAAATCCAGCGCGTCCTACAATGAGCAGTTCTTC
TRBJ1-1 | 18 | few | TRBV7-6 | NA | CASSPKGAAVVMNTEAFF | TGTGCCAGCAGCCCAAAAGGGGCAGCAGTCGTAATGAACACTGAAGCTTTCTTT
TRBJ2-2 | 16 | many | TRBV28 | TRBD1 | CAIALGGQGFTGELFF | TGTGCCATCGCTCTAGGGGGACAGGGGTTCACCGGGGAGCTGTTTTTT
TRBJ2-5 | 15 | NA | TRBV11-2 | NA | CASSLEGARHETQYF | TGTGCCAGCAGCTTAGAGGGCGCAAGGCACGAGACCCAGTACTTC
TRBJ1-2 | 14 | many | TRBV5-1 | NA | CASSLKAGNYGYTF | TGCGCCAGCAGCTTGAAGGCAGGGAACTATGGCTACACCTTC
TRBJ1-5 | 13 | many | TRBV11-2 | NA | CASSLAGVQPQHF | TGTGCCAGCAGCTTAGCCGGGGTTCAGCCCCAGCATTTT
TRBJ2-7 | 13 | few | TRBV7-9 | NA | CASSSKSNGEQYF | TGTGCCAGCAGCTCAAAGTCGAATGGGGAGCAGTACTTC
TRBJ1-6 | 18 | many | TRBV20-1 | TRBD1 | CSARQRRTGSSYNSPLHF | TGCAGTGCTAGACAAAGGCGGACAGGGAGCTCCTATAATTCACCCCTCCACTTT
TRBJ1-2 | 15 | many | TRBV3-1 | NA | CASSQEPIWSYGYTF | TGTGCCAGCAGCCAAGAACCGATCTGGTCCTATGGCTACACCTTC
TRBJ2-1 | 16 | many | TRBV12-3/TRBV12-4 | TRBD2 | CASSLGTRRDYNEQFF | TGTGCCAGCAGTTTGGGGACTAGAAGAGACTACAATGAGCAGTTCTTC
TRBJ2-7 | 14 | NA | TRBV15 | TRBD2 | CATAGGRVFYEQYF | TGTGCCACCGCGGGGGGGCGAGTCTTCTACGAGCAGTACTTC
TRBJ2-1 | 13 | many | TRBV20-1 | NA | CSARRQAHNEQFF | TGCAGTGCTAGAAGACAGGCTCACAATGAGCAGTTCTTC
TRBJ1-2 | 14 | few | TRBV14 | NA | CASSPTGPFYGYTF | TGTGCCAGCAGTCCGACAGGCCCCTTTTATGGCTACACCTTC
TRBJ1-2 | 15 | few | TRBV2 | NA | CASSGRGLQKGGYTF | TGTGCCAGCAGTGGAAGGGGACTCCAGAAGGGTGGCTACACCTTC
TRBJ2-1 | 14 | many | TRBV10-3 | TRBD2 | CATLRSGRGGEQFF | TGTGCCACCCTCCGTAGCGGGAGGGGGGGTGAGCAGTTCTTC
TRBJ1-1 | 13 | NA | TRBV28 | TRBD1 | CASRGPGGGEAFF | TGTGCCAGCAGGGGACCAGGGGGCGGTGAAGCTTTCTTT
TRBJ2-7 | 15 | NA | TRBV6-5 | NA | CASSYSSQGGNEQYF | TGTGCCAGCAGTTACTCGAGCCAGGGAGGTAACGAGCAGTACTTC
TRBJ2-2 | 15 | many | TRBV6-1 | TRBD2 | CASSGAGGPAGELFF | TGTGCCAGCAGTGGGGCGGGAGGCCCGGCCGGGGAGCTGTTTTTT
TRBJ1-5 | 14 | few | TRBV24-1 | NA | CATSDRTMGQPQHF | TGTGCCACCAGTGACCGGACCATGGGGCAGCCCCAGCATTTT
TRBJ1-3 | 14 | many | TRBV20-1 | NA | CSARAGSSGNTIYF | TGCAGTGCTAGAGCCGGCAGTTCTGGAAACACCATATATTTT
TRBJ2-7 | 17 | many | TRBV7-9 | TRBD2 | CASSPLTPGLEAYEQYF | TGTGCCAGCAGCCCCCTTACCCCGGGACTAGAGGCCTACGAGCAGTACTTC
TRBJ1-3 | 15 | NA | TRBV6-5 | NA | CASSYRGSSGNTIYF | TGTGCCAGCAGTTACAGGGGATCCTCTGGAAACACCATATATTTT
TRBJ2-3 | 11 | many | TRBV27 | NA | CASGGLLAQYF | TGTGCCAGCGGGGGGTTGCTGGCGCAGTATTTT